This T cell receptor beta chain was captured in a study of cytomegalovirus exposure and HLA in healthy donors. Method: immunoSEQ multiplex PCR; TCRdb's copy keeps in-frame clones and lacks some. The repertoire holds 180,000 or so clones, with approximately 82% as singletons. The CDR3 runs to 14 residues. Germline CDR1 MNHEY, CDR2 SMNVEV (reference sequence). Trimming took 5 bases from V and 0 from J; bases not matched to a gene: 3. This TCR was recovered from a young woman in good health and CMV-seropositive. The chain has TRBV27 and TRBJ2-5; 7 bases are a match to TRBD1. The sample was PBMCs. The DNA of the CDR3 is TGTGCCAGCAGTGCGACAGGGTACCAAGAGACCCAGTACTTC. This encodes CASSATGYQETQYF.